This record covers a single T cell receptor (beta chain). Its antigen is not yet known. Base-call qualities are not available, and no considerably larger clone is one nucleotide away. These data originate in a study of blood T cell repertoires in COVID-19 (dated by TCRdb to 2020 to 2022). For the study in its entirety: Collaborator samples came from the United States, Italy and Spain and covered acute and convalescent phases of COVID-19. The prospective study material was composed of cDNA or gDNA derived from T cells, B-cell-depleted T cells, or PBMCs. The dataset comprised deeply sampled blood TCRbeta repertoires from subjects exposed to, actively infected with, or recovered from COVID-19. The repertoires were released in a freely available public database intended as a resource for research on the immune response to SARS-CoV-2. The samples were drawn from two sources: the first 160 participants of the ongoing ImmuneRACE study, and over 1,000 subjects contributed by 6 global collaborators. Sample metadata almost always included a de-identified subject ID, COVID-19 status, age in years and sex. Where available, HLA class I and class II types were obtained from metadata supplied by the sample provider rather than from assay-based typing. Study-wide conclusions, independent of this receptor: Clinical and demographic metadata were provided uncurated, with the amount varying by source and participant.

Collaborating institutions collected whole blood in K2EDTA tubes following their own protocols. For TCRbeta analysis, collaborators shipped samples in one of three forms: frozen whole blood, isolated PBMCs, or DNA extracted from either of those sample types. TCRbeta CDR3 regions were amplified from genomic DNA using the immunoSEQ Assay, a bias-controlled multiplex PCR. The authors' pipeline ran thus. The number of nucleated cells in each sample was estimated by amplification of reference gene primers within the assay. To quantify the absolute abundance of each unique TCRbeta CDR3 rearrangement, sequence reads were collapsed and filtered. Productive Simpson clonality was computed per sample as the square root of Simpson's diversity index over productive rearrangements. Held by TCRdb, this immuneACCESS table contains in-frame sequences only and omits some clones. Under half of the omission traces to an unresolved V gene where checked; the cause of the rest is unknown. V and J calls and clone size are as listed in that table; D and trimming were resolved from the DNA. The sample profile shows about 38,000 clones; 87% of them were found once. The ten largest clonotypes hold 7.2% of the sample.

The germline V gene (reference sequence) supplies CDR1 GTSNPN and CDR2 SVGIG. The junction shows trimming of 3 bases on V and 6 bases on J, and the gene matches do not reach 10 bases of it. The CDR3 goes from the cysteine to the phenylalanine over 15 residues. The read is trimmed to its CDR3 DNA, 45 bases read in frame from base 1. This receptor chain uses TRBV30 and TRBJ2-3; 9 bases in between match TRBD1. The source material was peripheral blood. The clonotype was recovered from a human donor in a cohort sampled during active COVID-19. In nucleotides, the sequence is TGTGCCTGGAGCCTAGGACAGGGGAGGGCTGATACGCAGTATTTT. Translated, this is CAWSLGQGRADTQYF. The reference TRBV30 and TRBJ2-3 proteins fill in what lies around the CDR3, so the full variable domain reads SQTIHQWPATLVQPVGSPLSLECTVEGTSNPNLYWYRQAAGRGLQLLFYSVGIGQISSEVPQNLSASRPQDRQFILSSKKLLLSDSGFYLCAWSLGQGRADTQYFGPGTRLTVL.